This entry lists 25 T cell receptor beta chains sequenced from one sample in a study of CD8+CD57+ T cells in acquired aplastic anemia. TCR beta VDJ and CDR3 were profiled, and genomic DNA was the template. TCRdb reanalysed the reads using MiXCR and keeps one entry per CDR3 protein. The sample yields under 200,000 distinct CDR3 sequences, around 52% seen once. All patients picked for sequencing had shown, by flow cytometry, an expansion of CD8+CD57+ cells. The material sequenced was sorted CD4+, CD8+, or CD8+CD57+ T cells (not recorded which) from PBMCs. The receptor set was obtained from a human donor with aplastic anemia.

The chain joins TRBV7-9 to TRBJ1-3; weak D call: TRBD1 (6 bases). V lost 10 bases to trimming and J lost 6 bases, with 19 bases between them. CDR3 length: 14 amino acids. Germline CDR1 and CDR2: SEHNR and FQNEAQ (reference sequence). CDR3 sequence: CATSPRGRENTIYF. CDR3 DNA sequence: TGTGCCACAAGTCCGCGGGGGCGCGAAAACACCATATATTTT.

This clonotype was seen many times. This chain uses TRBV7-9 with TRBJ1-1; tentatively, D is TRBD1 (5 bases). The CDR3 consists of 13 residues. The V end was cut by 5 bases, the J end by 10 bases, with 17 bases between. Per germline, CDR1 SEHNR and CDR2 FQNEAQ (reference sequence). Written as DNA, the CDR3 is TGTGCCAGCAGCCTCGGGGGTGGGGAGGGAGCTTTCTTT. Residues: CASSLGGGEGAFF. Combining the CDR3 with reference TRBV7-9 and TRBJ1-1 gives the whole variable domain DTGVSQNPRHKITKRGQNVTFRCDPISEHNRLYWYRQTLGQGPEFLTYFQNEAQLEKSRLLSDRFSAERPKGSFSTLEIQRTEQGDSAMYLCASSLGGGEGAFFGQGTRLTVV.

This rearrangement joins TRBV6-1 to TRBJ1-1, with D possibly matching TRBD1 (5 bases). The CDR3 length is 14 residues. Germline V gene data show CDR1 as MNHNS and CDR2 as SASEGT. V was trimmed by 6 bases and J by 10 bases, leaving 21 bases between them. The CDR3 loop reads CASSLRDPQIGAFF. CDR3 DNA: TGTGCCAGCAGCCTACGGGACCCCCAAATCGGAGCTTTCTTT.

This clonotype was detected a few times. The genes are TRBV18 and TRBJ1-1; D not certain. Germline V gives CDR1 KGHSH, CDR2 LQKENI. V dropped 0 bases and J dropped 3 bases, with 11 bases sitting between them. The CDR3 contains 15 residues. The CDR3 region is CASSPPEGYDTEAFF. CDR3 DNA sequence: TGTGCCAGCTCACCACCGGAGGGCTATGACACTGAAGCTTTCTTT.

The chain has TRBV24-1 and TRBJ1-2, with TRBD1 identical over 7 bases. The CDR3 totals 15 residues. After removal of 5 bases from V and 2 bases from J, the junction contained 7 bases not matched to a gene. Germline V gives CDR1 KGHDR, CDR2 SFDVKD. The DNA of the CDR3 is TGTGCCACCAGTGCTTCTCCGGGACAGAACTATGGCTACACCTTC. Amino acids: CATSASPGQNYGYTF.

DNA of the CDR3: TGCAGTGCTAATTTGCCTACCTCCTACGAGCAGTACTTC. Amino acids: CSANLPTSYEQYF. The V call is TRBV20-1, the J call TRBJ2-7; D is unclear. Per the germline V gene, CDR1 is DFQATT and CDR2 is SNEGSKA (reference sequence). Trimming left V 4 bases short and J 0 bases short, with 10 bases between. This CDR3 contains 13 residues.

The chain recombines TRBV20-1 with TRBJ2-2, with TRBD1 identical over 7 bases. Germline loops: CDR1 DFQATT, CDR2 SNEGSKA (reference sequence). V lost 3 bases to trimming and J lost 7 bases; unmatched junction nucleotides: 5. This CDR3 comprises 13 residues. CDR3: CSARRGRIGELFF. The CDR3 nucleotides read TGCAGTGCTAGGAGGGGGCGGATCGGGGAGCTGTTTTTT.

There are many counts of this clonotype. The chain recombines TRBV9 with TRBJ1-2; the D is unclear. Trimming removed 2 bases from V and 1 base from J, with 9 bases in between. The CDR3 consists of 14 residues. Germline V CDR1 and CDR2: SGDLS, YYNGEE. The CDR3 DNA is TGTGCCAGCAGCGTGGAGGGAGGTAACTATGGCTACACCTTC. This sequence encodes CASSVEGGNYGYTF.

This clonotype has more than one count but fewer than ten. The chain links TRBV12-3 or TRBV12-4 to TRBJ1-3, with TRBD1 identical over 8 bases. The CDR3 length is 16 residues. The V gene end was trimmed by 4 bases and the J gene end by 0 bases; junction bases not matched to a gene: 5. Written as DNA, the CDR3 is TGTGCCAGCAGTTCCTGGACAGGGAGCTCTGGAAACACCATATATTTT. Protein sequence: CASSSWTGSSGNTIYF.

J is TRBJ2-7 and V is TRBV25-1; 10 bases fit TRBD2. This CDR3 contains 13 residues. V gave up 8 bases and J gave up 4 bases; unmatched junction bases: 5. Germline CDR1 is MGHDK and CDR2 is SYGVNS. This CDR3 reads CASALAGAYEQYF. The CDR3 DNA sequence: TGTGCCAGCGCGCTAGCGGGAGCATACGAGCAGTACTTC.

There are a few counts of this clonotype. V and J are TRBV19 and TRBJ1-6; a weak D match, TRBD1 (5 bases). This CDR3 contains 14 residues. V lost 3 bases and J 6 bases, leaving 9 bases between the germline ends. Germline-derived CDR1 and CDR2 are LNHDA and SQIVND (reference sequence). CDR3 in DNA: TGTGCCAGTAGTATCGACAGTCGTAATTCACCCCTCCACTTT. It is translated as CASSIDSRNSPLHF.

The chain links TRBV20-1 to TRBJ1-2, with a possible D match to TRBD1 (6 bases). V lost 4 bases, J lost 4 bases, and 13 bases lay in between. Germline assignment: CDR1 DFQATT and CDR2 SNEGSKA (reference sequence). The CDR3 spans 13 residues. CDR3 in amino acids: CSAKGGGIYGYTF. CDR3 nucleotides: TGCAGTGCTAAGGGAGGGGGGATCTATGGCTACACCTTC.

The CDR3 sequence: CASSQRTGWLTDTQYF. The CDR3 nucleotides are TGCGCCAGCAGCCAGCGGACAGGATGGCTCACAGATACGCAGTATTTT. V gene TRBV4-1 combines with J gene TRBJ2-3, with 7 bases aligning to TRBD1. Germline CDR1 and CDR2: MGHRA and YSYEKL. Germline trimming cut 3 bases from V and 2 bases from J; bases unmatched to any gene: 8. This CDR3 region has 16 residues.

This clonotype has ten or more counts. The chain carries TRBV4-3 and TRBJ1-5; D unclear. The germline V gene has CDR1 LGHNA and CDR2 YSLEER. The CDR3 spans 13 residues. Trimming removed 3 bases at V and 7 bases at J, with 10 bases between. The CDR3: CASSQDRWQPQHF. The CDR3 DNA is TGCGCCAGCAGCCAGGACCGGTGGCAGCCCCAGCATTTT.

The chain combines TRBV24-1 with TRBJ1-2, with unresolved D. Looked up from germline, CDR1 is KGHDR and CDR2 is SFDVKD. With 4 bases removed from V and 9 bases from J, the gap between germline ends came to 14 bases. The CDR3 totals 13 residues. CDR3 amino acids: CATSEFDGISYTF. CDR3 nucleotide sequence: TGTGCCACCAGTGAATTTGATGGAATCAGCTACACCTTC.

This clonotype was seen repeatedly, ten times or more. The chain links TRBV5-6 to TRBJ1-2, with TRBD1 as a possible D gene (5 bases). CDR1 and CDR2 from the germline V gene are SGHDT and YYEEEE. V was cut by 4 bases and J by 4 bases, with 17 bases left in between. This CDR3 is built from 15 residues. CDR3 sequence: CASSAGEDEVYGYTF. In nucleotides, the CDR3 is TGTGCCAGCAGCGCGGGGGAGGACGAGGTCTATGGCTACACCTTC.

The chain links TRBV24-1 to TRBJ1-2; the D is unclear. Germline CDR1 reads KGHDR; CDR2 reads SFDVKD. Trimming pared 4 bases from V and 5 bases from J, leaving 16 bases between. The CDR3 sequence is 15 residues long. The CDR3 loop reads CATSEGTSVSYGYTF. In nucleotides, the CDR3 is TGTGCCACCAGTGAAGGCACATCGGTGTCGTATGGCTACACCTTC.

The chain carries TRBV7-2 and TRBJ1-3; no clear D. The CDR3 extends over 14 amino acids. Germline V gene sequence: CDR1 SGHTA, CDR2 FQGNSA. V lost 1 base, J lost 2 bases, and 6 bases lay in between. As DNA, the CDR3 is TGTGCCAGCAGCTTAGACCCGACTGGAAACACCATATATTTT. It codes for CASSLDPTGNTIYF. Based on the CDR3 plus reference TRBV7-2 and TRBJ1-3, the full variable domain is GAGVSQSPSNKVTEKGKDVELRCDPISGHTALYWYRQSLGQGLEFLIYFQGNSAPDKSGLPSDRFSAERTGGSVSTLTIQRTQQEDSAVYLCASSLDPTGNTIYFGEGSWLTVV.

The chain has TRBV7-2 and TRBJ1-2, with 7 bases identical to TRBD1. The CDR3 sequence is 13 residues long. Germline V gene lookup returns CDR1 SGHTA and CDR2 FQGNSA. The J segment lost 7 bases and the V segment lost 4 bases, leaving 6 bases of the junction unmatched. The CDR3 here is CASSWGQRGGYTF. The CDR3 DNA sequence: TGTGCCAGCAGCTGGGGACAGAGGGGTGGCTACACCTTC.

V gene TRBV14 combines with J gene TRBJ1-2; possible D gene TRBD1, 6 bases. The germline CDR1 and CDR2 sequences are SGHDN and FVKESK. V dropped 2 bases and J dropped 3 bases, with 16 bases sitting between them. The CDR3 is made up of 16 amino acids. The CDR3 reads CASSQTVRQDYYGYTF. The CDR3 DNA follows: TGTGCCAGCAGCCAAACTGTCAGACAGGACTACTATGGCTACACCTTC.

The V call is TRBV19, the J call TRBJ2-7; a possible D gene is TRBD1 (6 bases). Germline V lookup: CDR1 LNHDA, CDR2 SQIVND (reference sequence). This CDR3 is 13 amino acids long. Trimming shortened V by 11 bases and J by 9 bases, and 23 bases separated the two germline ends. The CDR3: CAWSVNQGPPQYF. CDR3 DNA sequence: TGTGCCTGGAGTGTTAACCAGGGGCCTCCGCAGTACTTC. Complete variable domain (other parts from reference TRBV19 and TRBJ2-7): DGGITQSPKYLFRKEGQNVTLSCEQNLNHDAMYWYRQDPGQGLRLIYYSQIVNDFQKGDIAEGYSVSREKKESFPLTVTSAQKNPTAFYLCAWSVNQGPPQYFGPGTRLTVT.

This clonotype came up many times. This chain joins TRBV7-9 and TRBJ2-5; no clear D gene. V gave up 10 bases and J gave up 4 bases, with 1 base separating them. The CDR3 length is 8 residues. Germline V gene sequence: CDR1 SEHNR, CDR2 FQNEAQ (reference sequence). In nucleotides, the CDR3 is TGTGCCACAGAGACCCAGTACTTC. This gives the protein CATETQYF.

CDR3 sequence: CASSGSGAPFTYEQYF. In DNA form, the CDR3 reads TGTGCCAGCAGTGGGTCAGGGGCGCCCTTCACCTACGAGCAGTACTTC. The genes are TRBV2 and TRBJ2-7; the D gene is possibly TRBD1 (6 bases). Germline assignment: CDR1 SNHLY and CDR2 FYNNEI. CDR3 size: 16 residues. V shed 4 bases and J shed 2 bases, with 18 bases lying between them. Filled out from reference TRBV2 and TRBJ2-7, the complete variable domain reads EPEVTQTPSHQVTQMGQEVILRCVPISNHLYFYWYRQILGQKVEFLVSFYNNEISEKSEIFDDQFSVERPDGSNFTLKIRSTKLEDSAMYFCASSGSGAPFTYEQYFGPGTRLTVT.

V usage is TRBV15 and J usage is TRBJ1-2; D gene unclear. V lost 5 bases and J 10 bases, leaving 20 bases between the germline ends. Germline V gives CDR1 LNHNV, CDR2 YYDKDF (reference sequence). CDR3 length equals 14 residues. Here the CDR3 DNA reads TGTGCCACCAGCCTGGACGGGTCTGTGATTAACTACACCTTC. Its protein product is CATSLDGSVINYTF.

This chain joins TRBV15 and TRBJ1-5, with 8 bases fitting TRBD1. With 5 bases clipped from V and 5 bases from J, the junction kept 5 bases outside the gene matches. Germline CDR1 is LNHNV and CDR2 is YYDKDF (reference sequence). The CDR3 covers 14 residues. The CDR3 DNA reads as TGTGCCACCAGCTGGACAGGGTTCGATCAGCCCCAGCATTTT. It encodes CATSWTGFDQPQHF.